This T cell receptor (beta chain) derives from a study of T-cell memory formation after mild COVID-19. CDR3 length equals 15 residues. Germline loops: CDR1 MGHRA, CDR2 YSYEKL. Deletions cut 5 bases from V and 1 base from J, with 12 bases between. TCRdb fed the 5' RACE reads into MiXCR, producing one record per CDR3 protein. The sample lists approximately 390,000 distinct CDR3 sequences, more than 15% occurring once. Specimen: PBMCs or a T cell subset sorted from them (not recorded which). The V and J genes are TRBV4-1 and TRBJ1-5; weak D call: TRBD1 (5 bases). This sequence originates from a man younger than 35 who had mild COVID-19 (a few samples of this study predate the infection). Cell type and time point are not known. The CDR3 spells CASSSDIRSNQPQHF. The DNA of the CDR3 is TGCGCCAGCAGCTCGGACATTCGGAGCAATCAGCCCCAGCATTTT.